This entry lists 20 T cell receptor beta chains sequenced from one sample in a study of PD-1 blockade in mismatch repair-deficient tumors. Using immunoSEQ multiplex PCR, the repertoire was profiled, and TCRdb retains in-frame clones only, with some absent. The data hold about 35,000 clones, with 65% to 85% observed a single time. Sample: PBMCs, taken around 6 weeks after starting pembrolizumab. The receptors were gathered from an adult with mismatch repair-deficient cancer.

The chain carries TRBV5-4 and TRBJ2-3; possibly TRBD1 for D (5 bases). Germline-derived CDR1 and CDR2 are SGHNT and YYREEE (reference sequence). CDR3 size: 13 residues. V dropped 2 bases and J dropped 7 bases, with 11 bases sitting between them. DNA for the CDR3: TGTGCCAGCAGCTTTGTCCCAGGGAATACGCAGTATTTT. Protein sequence: CASSFVPGNTQYF.

The gene calls are TRBV10-3 and TRBJ2-7, with 7 bases matching TRBD1. The CDR3 totals 14 residues. Germline V CDR1 and CDR2: ENHRY, SYGVKD. With 6 bases clipped from V and 3 bases from J, the junction kept 8 bases outside the gene matches. CDR3 protein: CAIRAGTENYEQYF. CDR3 nucleotides: TGTGCCATCAGAGCCGGGACAGAGAACTACGAGCAGTACTTC.

V usage is TRBV5-1 and J usage is TRBJ1-1; the D is unclear. This CDR3 is 14 amino acids long. Germline V CDR1 and CDR2: SGHRS, YFSETQ. Trimming cost V 0 bases and J 2 bases, with 8 bases left between them. The CDR3 nucleotides are TGCGCCAGCAGCTTGGGGTCCAGTAACACTGAAGCTTTCTTT. Encoded protein: CASSLGSSNTEAFF.

V and J are TRBV11-2 and TRBJ1-5; D is unclear. V was pared by 5 bases and J by 1 base, with 6 bases between. This CDR3 has 13 residues. Per the germline V gene, CDR1 is SGHAT and CDR2 is FQNNGV. The CDR3 region is CASSPGSNQPQHF. CDR3 nucleotides: TGTGCCAGCAGCCCGGGGAGCAATCAGCCCCAGCATTTT.

The J gene is TRBJ1-4, the V gene TRBV19; D ambiguous. Per germline, CDR1 LNHDA and CDR2 SQIVND (reference sequence). V was clipped by 5 bases and J by 4 bases, with 5 bases between them. The CDR3 is 12 residues long. The CDR3 here is CASSLINEKLFF. The CDR3 DNA follows: TGTGCCAGTAGTCTAATTAATGAAAAACTGTTTTTT.

This clone has just a few counts. This chain uses TRBV7-9 with TRBJ1-2; no definite D call. In germline, CDR1 is SEHNR, CDR2 FQNEAQ (reference sequence). This CDR3 contains 14 residues. Trimming pared 0 bases from V and 3 bases from J, leaving 8 bases between. The CDR3: CASSLAARDYGYTF. The CDR3 nucleotides read TGTGCCAGCAGCTTAGCGGCGAGGGACTATGGCTACACCTTC.

This clone was observed a single time. The V call is TRBV6-6, the J call TRBJ1-1; no clear D gene. The germline V gene encodes CDR1 MNHNY and CDR2 SVGAGI (reference sequence). The V and J ends lost 5 bases and 1 base respectively, with 11 bases between them. The CDR3 extends over 14 amino acids. CDR3 coding DNA: TGTGCCAGCAGTCCCTCCGGAGAGAACACTGAAGCTTTCTTT. Translation gives CASSPSGENTEAFF.

The gene calls are TRBV10-3 and TRBJ2-1; D is undetermined. Between the trimmed V and J ends, which lost 5 bases and 7 bases, there was a span of 9 bases. In germline, CDR1 is ENHRY, CDR2 SYGVKD. The CDR3 has 12 residues. As DNA, the CDR3 is TGTGCCATCAGTTTTTCCGGGAATGAGCAGTTCTTC. Encoded protein: CAISFSGNEQFF.

In DNA form, the CDR3 reads TGTGCCAGCAGCTTAGTAGTTCTAGCGAGCTCCTACGAGCAGTACTTC. As protein: CASSLVVLASSYEQYF. The chain has TRBV7-9 and TRBJ2-7, with D perhaps matching TRBD2 (6 bases). Germline V gives CDR1 SEHNR, CDR2 FQNEAQ (reference sequence). This CDR3 spans 16 amino acids. Trimming shortened V by 1 base and J by 0 bases, and 13 bases separated the two germline ends.

The genes are TRBV18 and TRBJ2-2; a weak D match, TRBD2 (5 bases). Deletions cut 0 bases from V and 5 bases from J, with 7 bases between. CDR3 length equals 14 residues. CDR1 and CDR2 (germline): KGHSH, LQKENI. The CDR3 sequence: CASSPPGRTGELFF. The DNA of the CDR3 is TGTGCCAGCTCACCACCAGGGAGAACCGGGGAGCTGTTTTTT.

V gene TRBV18 combines with J gene TRBJ2-7, with a weak D call TRBD1 (6 bases). The CDR3 is 15 amino acids. Trimming cost V 5 bases and J 4 bases, with 18 bases left between them. Germline assignment: CDR1 KGHSH and CDR2 LQKENI. The CDR3 sequence: CASSLTTGDIYEQYF. CDR3 bases: TGTGCCAGCTCATTGACGACAGGTGACATTTACGAGCAGTACTTC.

The CDR3 loop reads CASSPDHSGAYEQYF. The CDR3 DNA reads TGTGCCAGCAGCCCCGACCATAGCGGGGCCTACGAGCAGTACTTC. The chain has TRBV7-7 and TRBJ2-7; TRBD2 matches 8 bases. V shed 5 bases, J shed 2 bases, and the junction held 8 bases outside the gene matches. Looked up from germline, CDR1 is SSHAT and CDR2 is FNYEAQ (reference sequence). The CDR3 loop spans 15 amino acids.

The rearrangement links TRBV28 to TRBJ1-6; 9 nucleotides match TRBD1. The ends lost 6 bases at V and 7 bases at J; junction bases unmatched: 10. The CDR3 runs to 16 residues. Per the germline V gene, CDR1 is MDHEN and CDR2 is SYDVKM. Here the CDR3 DNA reads TGTGCCAGCAGGTATTCCGGGACAGGGAGGAATTCACCCCTCCACTTT. Translation gives CASRYSGTGRNSPLHF.

CDR3 bases: TGTGCCAGCAGCGATAGCGAATGGTACAATGAGCAGTTCTTC. Amino acids: CASSDSEWYNEQFF. The chain joins TRBV9 to TRBJ2-1; D perhaps matches TRBD2 (5 bases). Germline V lookup: CDR1 SGDLS, CDR2 YYNGEE. The CDR3 covers 14 residues. Trimming left V 3 bases short and J 4 bases short, with 11 bases between.

The rearrangement uses TRBV18 and TRBJ2-2; 10 bases are a match to TRBD2. V lost 0 bases to trimming and J lost 4 bases; unmatched junction nucleotides: 5. Looked up from germline, CDR1 is KGHSH and CDR2 is LQKENI. The CDR3 spans 17 residues. In nucleotides, the CDR3 is TGTGCCAGCTCACCACCACGGAGCGGGAGGGGCACCGGGGAGCTGTTTTTT. Its protein is CASSPPRSGRGTGELFF.

This chain links TRBV28 with TRBJ2-7, with D perhaps matching TRBD1 (6 bases). The germline V gene has CDR1 MDHEN and CDR2 SYDVKM. Trimming shortened V by 6 bases and J by 3 bases, and 12 bases separated the two germline ends. The CDR3 spans 13 residues. Here the CDR3 DNA reads TGTGCCAGCAGGTCAGGGGCCCTCTACGAGCAGTACTTC. This codes for CASRSGALYEQYF.

The genes are TRBV5-4 and TRBJ2-5; TRBD1 might be the D (7 bases). The V gene lost 3 bases and the J gene lost 7 bases, with 16 bases spanning the gap. CDR3 length: 14 amino acids. Germline CDR1 reads SGHNT; CDR2 reads YYREEE (reference sequence). CDR3 protein: CASSSRDSRRTQYF. DNA of the CDR3: TGTGCCAGCAGCTCGCGGGACAGCCGAAGGACCCAGTACTTC.

The chain joins TRBV13 to TRBJ2-7; maybe TRBD2 (6 bases). The V end was cut by 1 base, the J end by 9 bases, with 22 bases between. From germline, CDR1 is PRHDT and CDR2 FYEKMQ (reference sequence). The length of the CDR3 is 16 residues. CDR3 nucleotide sequence: TGTGCCAGCAGCTTAGTGGGTACTAGCTCTTTCCGGAGGCAGTACTTC. It codes for CASSLVGTSSFRRQYF.

The chain combines TRBV6-6 with TRBJ2-3, with D tentatively TRBD2 (5 bases). Trimming took 6 bases from V and 5 from J, leaving 12 bases between them. CDR1 and CDR2 (germline): MNHNY, SVGAGI (reference sequence). This CDR3 is built from 13 residues. The CDR3 DNA is TGTGCCAGCAGGGAGCAAGGGAGAGATACGCAGTATTTT. Translated: CASREQGRDTQYF.

The V and J genes are TRBV2 and TRBJ2-3, with D possibly being TRBD2 (6 bases). Germline CDR1 SNHLY, CDR2 FYNNEI. V was cut by 1 base and J by 0 bases, with 8 bases left in between. The CDR3 spans 15 residues. The CDR3 coding sequence is TGTGCCAGCAGTGAAGGAGCGGGTAGCACAGATACGCAGTATTTT. This encodes CASSEGAGSTDTQYF.